This TCR beta chain originates from a study of beta chain features in type 1 diabetes (dated by TCRdb to 2016 to 2019). As for the study more broadly: Mean age, gender distribution, total cell number and subset yield did not differ between patients and healthy donors. Across all samples, fewer than 110,000,000 sorted cells were examined, and cell number per subset correlated strongly with RNA yield. The study compared the TCRB repertoires of sorted circulating CD4+ T cell subsets in recently diagnosed type 1 diabetes patients with those in matched healthy donors. Whereas all 30 or so donors provided naive and central memory subsets, regulatory and stem cell-like memory subsets were isolated from just 8 patients and roughly 8 healthy donors.

What the research found in general, with its limitations: Patients with type 1 diabetes made fewer insertions and deleted more nucleotides at VDJ recombination sites, implying thymic rearrangement abnormalities. Naive, central memory and regulatory TCRB repertoires appeared to be more alike among patients than among healthy donors. Shorter templates might have been favored by PCR, but patient and control samples were amplified and corrected together, so both groups would have been affected equally by any skew. HLA sub-analyses involved small numbers of individuals, so any influence of HLA type on TCRB rearrangement remained unresolved. Sequencing cDNA rather than genomic DNA could over-represent highly expressing activated cells, although activation and CD3 levels did not differ between groups. In all four CD4+ subsets, TCRB CDR3 length was moderately but significantly shorter in type 1 diabetes patients.

V was cut back by 1 base and J by 8 bases, leaving a gap of 8 bases between them. The germline V gene gives CDR1 as SNHLY and CDR2 as FYNNEI. Spanning cysteine to phenylalanine, the CDR3 consists of 13 amino acids. Left in the record is the CDR3 DNA by itself, 39 bases read in frame from the first base. The High Capacity cDNA Reverse Transcription Kit was used to reverse transcribe all of the isolated RNA, meaning that expressed TCRB transcripts were what got sequenced. Deep immunoSEQ sequencing was applied to naive, central memory and regulatory T cell samples, giving an average of roughly 3.5 million total reads per sample. Sorted cells were lysed in RLT buffer and RNA was extracted with DNase-treated RNeasy Micro or Mini kits, depending on cell number. Each cell subset was processed on its own to prevent cross-contamination, while patient and healthy donor samples were processed together. The immunoSEQ multiplex PCR was used to amplify TCRB sequences from cDNA, yielding 87-bp fragments that span the CDR3 region. Amplicons were sequenced on the Illumina HiSeq platform. The original methods were these. PCR bias was computationally corrected using synthetic template baselines, reads within Hamming distance 2 were collapsed, and singletons that could not be merged were discarded. Reads were aligned to IMGT to assign V, D and J genes, CDR3 length, and insertions or deletions at six rearrangement sites. Clonotype counts were normalized to sorted cell number within each subset before computing true diversity and Gini coefficients with the tcR R package. Repertoire sharing was quantified using the overlap coefficient calculated on TCRB nucleotide sequences. The table comes from immuneACCESS by way of TCRdb, which keeps in-frame sequences with V and J called. Part of the clones is missing from these tables; in studies checked, under half for an unresolved V gene and the rest for unknown reasons. The DNA was the basis for D and trimming; V, J and clone size are from that table. The sample profile shows about 160,000 clones; roughly 9% of them were found once. The ten largest make up 0.7% of the sample.

A note on this clone: The clone's antigen remains unknown. Base qualities are not recorded, but no much larger clone differs from it by a single base.

A single peripheral blood draw of about 120 mL on average was collected from each donor into heparinised tubes. A BD FACSAria II was used to sort naive, central memory, regulatory and stem cell-like memory CD4+ T cells with a panel that included CD45RO, CCR7, CD25, CD127, CD95 and CD27. A purity above 95% was achieved for all sorted populations. PBMCs were isolated right away by Lymphoprep density gradient centrifugation and were stained directly, without culture. So that batch effects would be minimized, each experiment stained and sorted samples in pairs, pairing one healthy donor with one patient.

This sequence was found in a woman aged 25-40 years with type 1 diabetes. This chain is built from TRBV2 and TRBJ1-4; the D gene cannot be resolved reliably. The sample was central memory CD4+ T cells from blood. The CDR3 protein: CASSEGAREKLFF. Read as DNA, the sequence is TGTGCCAGCAGTGAAGGGGCAAGAGAAAAACTGTTTTTT. Full variable domain (CDR3 extended with the reference TRBV2 and TRBJ1-4 proteins): EPEVTQTPSHQVTQMGQEVILRCVPISNHLYFYWYRQILGQKVEFLVSFYNNEISEKSEIFDDQFSVERPDGSNFTLKIRSTKLEDSAMYFCASSEGAREKLFFGSGTQLSVL.